This paragraph reports one T cell receptor beta chain. This entry is derived from a study of graft-versus-host responses after intestinal transplantation. Assay: immunoSEQ multiplex PCR; the TCRdb copy retains only in-frame clones and omits some. The sample holds about 97,000 clones, 90% seen once. The source was PBMCs, collected 450 to 460 days after intestinal transplant. The clonotype originates from a human patient who received an intestinal transplant, so some T cells may come from the graft donor.

Written as DNA, the CDR3 is TGTGCCAGCAGCTTAGGGGTAGCGGGGGAACAAGAGACCCAGTACTTC. It codes for CASSLGVAGEQETQYF. The chain has TRBV7-9 and TRBJ2-5; 9 bases line up with TRBD2. From germline, CDR1 is SEHNR and CDR2 FQNEAQ (reference sequence). The V segment lost 1 base and the J segment 2 bases; nucleotides outside the gene matches: 5. This CDR3 is built from 16 residues.